The TCR beta chain described here comes from a study of identical twins. The sample holds a few counts of this clonotype. Germline trimming cut 5 bases from V and 4 bases from J; bases unmatched to any gene: 6. CDR1 and CDR2 (germline): LNHNV, YYDKDF (reference sequence). CDR3 length: 16 amino acids. Each CDR3 protein is one row after TCRdb ran MiXCR on the 5' RACE reads. The sample comprises 400,000 to 500,000 distinct CDR3 sequences, approximately 15% of which are singletons, and about 0.94% rests with the top ten. These data were also reused for a study on yellow fever vaccine responses in identical twins.

The chain employs TRBV15 and TRBJ1-3; 12 bases line up with TRBD1. This clonotype was obtained from a woman between 18 and 29 years old in good health. Sequenced: CD4+ T cells sorted from blood. Written as DNA, the CDR3 is TGTGCCACCAGCGGGACAGGGGGCTTGCGAGGAAACACCATATATTTT. Translating it yields CATSGTGGLRGNTIYF. Full variable domain (remainder filled in from reference TRBV15 and TRBJ1-3): DAMVIQNPRYQVTQFGKPVTLSCSQTLNHNVMYWYQQKSSQAPKLLFHYYDKDFNNEADTPDNFQSRRPNTSFCFLDIRSPGLGDTAMYLCATSGTGGLRGNTIYFGEGSWLTVV.